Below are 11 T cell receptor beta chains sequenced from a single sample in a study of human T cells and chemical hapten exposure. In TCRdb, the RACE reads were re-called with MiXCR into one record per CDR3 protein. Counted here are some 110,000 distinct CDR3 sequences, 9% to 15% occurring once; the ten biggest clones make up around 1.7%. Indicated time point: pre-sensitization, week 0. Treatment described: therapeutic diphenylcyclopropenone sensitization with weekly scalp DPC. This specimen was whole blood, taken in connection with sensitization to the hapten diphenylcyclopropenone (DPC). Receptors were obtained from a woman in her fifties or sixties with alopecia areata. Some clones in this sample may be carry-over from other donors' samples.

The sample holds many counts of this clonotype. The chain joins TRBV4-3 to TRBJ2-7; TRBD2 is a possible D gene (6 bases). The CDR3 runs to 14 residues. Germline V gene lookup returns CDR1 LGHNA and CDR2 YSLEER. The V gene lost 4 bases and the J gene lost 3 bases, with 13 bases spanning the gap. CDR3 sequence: CASSRGTRSYEQYF. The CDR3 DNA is TGCGCCAGCAGCCGGGGGACTCGTAGCTACGAGCAGTACTTC.

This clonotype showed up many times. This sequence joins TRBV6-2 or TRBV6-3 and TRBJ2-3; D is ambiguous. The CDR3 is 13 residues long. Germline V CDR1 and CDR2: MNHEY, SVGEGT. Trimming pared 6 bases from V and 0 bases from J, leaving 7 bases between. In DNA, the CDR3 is TGTGCCAGCAGATTACAGAGCACAGATACGCAGTATTTT. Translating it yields CASRLQSTDTQYF.

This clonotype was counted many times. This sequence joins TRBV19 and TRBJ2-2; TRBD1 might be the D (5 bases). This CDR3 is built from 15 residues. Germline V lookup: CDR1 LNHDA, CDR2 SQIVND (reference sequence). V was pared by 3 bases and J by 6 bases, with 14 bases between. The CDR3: CASSMAQGWPGELFF. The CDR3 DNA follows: TGTGCCAGTAGTATGGCTCAGGGTTGGCCCGGGGAGCTGTTTTTT.

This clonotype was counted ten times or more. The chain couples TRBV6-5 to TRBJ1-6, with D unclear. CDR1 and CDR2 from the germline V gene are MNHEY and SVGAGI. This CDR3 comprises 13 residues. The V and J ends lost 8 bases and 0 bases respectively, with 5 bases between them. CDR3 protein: CASASSYNSPLHF. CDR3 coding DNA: TGTGCCAGCGCCAGCTCCTATAATTCACCCCTCCACTTT.

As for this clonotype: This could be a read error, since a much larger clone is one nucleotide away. CDR3 sequence reads: CAIGQGAYSYTF. CDR3 nucleotides: TGTGCCATCGGACAGGGGGCCTATAGCTACACCTTC. V usage is TRBV10-3 and J usage is TRBJ1-2, with 11 bases identical to TRBD1. The germline V gene has CDR1 ENHRY and CDR2 SYGVKD. The CDR3 sequence is 12 residues long.

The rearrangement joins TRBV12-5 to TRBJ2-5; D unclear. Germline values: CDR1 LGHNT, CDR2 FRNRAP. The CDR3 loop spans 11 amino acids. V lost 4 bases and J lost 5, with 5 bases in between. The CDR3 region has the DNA TGTGCTAGTGGTTCTGGGGAGACCCAGTACTTC. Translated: CASGSGETQYF. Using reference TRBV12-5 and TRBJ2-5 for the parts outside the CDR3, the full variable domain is DARVTQTPRHKVTEMGQEVTMRCQPILGHNTVFWYRQTMMQGLELLAYFRNRAPLDDSGMPKDRFSAEMPDATLATLKIQPSEPRDSAVYFCASGSGETQYFGPGTRLLVL.

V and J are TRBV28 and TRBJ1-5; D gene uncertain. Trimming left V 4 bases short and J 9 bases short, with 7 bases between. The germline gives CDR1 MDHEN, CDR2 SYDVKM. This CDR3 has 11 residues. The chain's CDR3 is CASSSSRPQHF. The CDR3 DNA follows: TGTGCCAGCAGTTCGTCGAGGCCCCAGCATTTT.

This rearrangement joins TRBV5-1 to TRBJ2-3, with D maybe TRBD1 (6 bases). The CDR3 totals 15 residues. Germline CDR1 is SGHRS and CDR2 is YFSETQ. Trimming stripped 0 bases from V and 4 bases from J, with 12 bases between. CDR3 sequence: CASSLGDISADTQYF. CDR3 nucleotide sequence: TGCGCCAGCAGCTTGGGGGACATCTCGGCAGATACGCAGTATTTT. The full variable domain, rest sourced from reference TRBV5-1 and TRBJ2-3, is KAGVTQTPRYLIKTRGQQVTLSCSPISGHRSVSWYQQTPGQGLQFLFEYFSETQRNKGNFPGRFSGRQFSNSRSEMNVSTLELGDSALYLCASSLGDISADTQYFGPGTRLTVL.

The CDR3: CASSPQGLWSYNEQFF. The CDR3 DNA sequence: TGTGCCAGCAGCCCGCAGGGATTGTGGAGCTACAATGAGCAGTTCTTC. This chain links TRBV7-2 with TRBJ2-1; possibly TRBD1 for D (5 bases). The CDR3 has 16 residues. Trimming cost V 5 bases and J 3 bases, with 17 bases left between them. Germline V gene lookup returns CDR1 SGHTA and CDR2 FQGNSA.

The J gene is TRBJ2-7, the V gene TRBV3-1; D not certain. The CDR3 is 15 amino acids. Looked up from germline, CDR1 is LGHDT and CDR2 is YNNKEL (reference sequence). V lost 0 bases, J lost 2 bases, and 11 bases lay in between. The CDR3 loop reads CASSQDRVKPYEQYF. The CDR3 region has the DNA TGTGCCAGCAGCCAAGATCGGGTCAAGCCCTACGAGCAGTACTTC.

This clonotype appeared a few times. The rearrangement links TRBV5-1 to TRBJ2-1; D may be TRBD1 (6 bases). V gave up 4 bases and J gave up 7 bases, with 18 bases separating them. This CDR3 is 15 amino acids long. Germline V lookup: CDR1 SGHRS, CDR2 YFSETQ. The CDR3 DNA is TGCGCCAGCAGCGAGACAGTGGGGGCGCGTAATGAGCAGTTCTTC. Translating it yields CASSETVGARNEQFF.